This TCR beta chain was captured by sequencing in a study of regulatory T cells in long-lasting Graves disease. CDR1 MDHEN and CDR2 SYDVKM come from the germline V gene. There are 16 residues in the CDR3. V was clipped by 6 bases and J by 5 bases, with 17 bases between them. Library construction for TCR beta used iRepertoire HTBI primers and Arm-PCR of CDR3 regions. From the multiplex PCR reads, TCRdb called clonotypes with MiXCR, one entry per CDR3 protein. The data hold some 450,000 distinct CDR3 sequences, with roughly a quarter observed a single time. Study-wide results and caveats: Reduced TCR diversity was observed in persistent Graves' patients versus newly diagnosed patients. TRBV28, TRBJ1-2 and TRBJ2-5 were segments that persistent disease favored.

The time point here: persistent/refractory GD, antithyroid drugs over 5 years with positive TRAb. PBMCs provided the RNA from which the TCR library was made. EDTA tubes were used for drawing 8.5 to 9 milliliters of peripheral blood. This clonotype was seen repeatedly, ten times or more. The antigen is unknown. This sequence originates from a female donor with Graves disease. The material sequenced was peripheral blood mononuclear cells (PBMCs), taken when the disease was refractory, from a patient treated with antithyroid drugs. The J gene is TRBJ1-6, the V gene TRBV28; D is unclear. CDR3 DNA: TGTGCCAGCAGCCCGGTGGGGTCGAGGGATAATTCACCCCTCCACTTT. Its protein product is CASSPVGSRDNSPLHF.